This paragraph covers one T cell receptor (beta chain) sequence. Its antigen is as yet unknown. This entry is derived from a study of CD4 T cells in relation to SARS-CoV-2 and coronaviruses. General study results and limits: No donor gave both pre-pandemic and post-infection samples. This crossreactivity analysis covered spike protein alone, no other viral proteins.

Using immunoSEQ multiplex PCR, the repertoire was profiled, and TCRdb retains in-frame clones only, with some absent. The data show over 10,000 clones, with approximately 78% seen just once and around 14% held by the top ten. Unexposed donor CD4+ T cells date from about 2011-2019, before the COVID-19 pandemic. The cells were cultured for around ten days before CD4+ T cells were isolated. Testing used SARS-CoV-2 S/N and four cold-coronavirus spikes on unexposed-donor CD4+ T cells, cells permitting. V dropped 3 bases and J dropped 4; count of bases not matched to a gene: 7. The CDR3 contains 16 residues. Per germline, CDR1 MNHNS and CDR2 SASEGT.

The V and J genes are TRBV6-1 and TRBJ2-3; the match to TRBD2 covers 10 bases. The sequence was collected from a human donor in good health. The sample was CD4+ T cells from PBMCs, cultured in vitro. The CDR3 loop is CASSDLSGRKADTQYF. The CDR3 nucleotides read TGTGCCAGCAGTGACCTTAGCGGGAGGAAGGCAGATACGCAGTATTTT.